This TCR beta chain was sequenced in a study of identical twins. Study-level results: While abundant cord blood beta clonotypes carried fewer insertions, memory repertoires showed no such pattern.

From the 5' RACE reads, TCRdb called clonotypes with MiXCR, one entry per CDR3 protein. Of 700,000 to 950,000 distinct CDR3 sequences in the sample, approximately 13% were seen once. A word on this clonotype: Its specificity is not known.

Healthy Caucasians made up all donors. The CDR3 spans 14 residues. The V end lost 3 bases, the J end lost 6 bases, and 14 bases lay between the germline ends. In germline, CDR1 is SEHNR, CDR2 FQNEAQ (reference sequence). These data were likewise used in another study, on yellow fever vaccine responses in identical twins. This second report adds: The authors reported partly convergent, partly personalized vaccine responses in identical twins.

Specimen: PBMCs. This receptor was identified in a young woman in good health. J is TRBJ1-2 and V is TRBV7-9, with D tentatively TRBD1 (6 bases). DNA for the CDR3: TGTGCCAGCAGCTTTAAACAGGGAAAGAATGGCTACACCTTC. This encodes CASSFKQGKNGYTF.